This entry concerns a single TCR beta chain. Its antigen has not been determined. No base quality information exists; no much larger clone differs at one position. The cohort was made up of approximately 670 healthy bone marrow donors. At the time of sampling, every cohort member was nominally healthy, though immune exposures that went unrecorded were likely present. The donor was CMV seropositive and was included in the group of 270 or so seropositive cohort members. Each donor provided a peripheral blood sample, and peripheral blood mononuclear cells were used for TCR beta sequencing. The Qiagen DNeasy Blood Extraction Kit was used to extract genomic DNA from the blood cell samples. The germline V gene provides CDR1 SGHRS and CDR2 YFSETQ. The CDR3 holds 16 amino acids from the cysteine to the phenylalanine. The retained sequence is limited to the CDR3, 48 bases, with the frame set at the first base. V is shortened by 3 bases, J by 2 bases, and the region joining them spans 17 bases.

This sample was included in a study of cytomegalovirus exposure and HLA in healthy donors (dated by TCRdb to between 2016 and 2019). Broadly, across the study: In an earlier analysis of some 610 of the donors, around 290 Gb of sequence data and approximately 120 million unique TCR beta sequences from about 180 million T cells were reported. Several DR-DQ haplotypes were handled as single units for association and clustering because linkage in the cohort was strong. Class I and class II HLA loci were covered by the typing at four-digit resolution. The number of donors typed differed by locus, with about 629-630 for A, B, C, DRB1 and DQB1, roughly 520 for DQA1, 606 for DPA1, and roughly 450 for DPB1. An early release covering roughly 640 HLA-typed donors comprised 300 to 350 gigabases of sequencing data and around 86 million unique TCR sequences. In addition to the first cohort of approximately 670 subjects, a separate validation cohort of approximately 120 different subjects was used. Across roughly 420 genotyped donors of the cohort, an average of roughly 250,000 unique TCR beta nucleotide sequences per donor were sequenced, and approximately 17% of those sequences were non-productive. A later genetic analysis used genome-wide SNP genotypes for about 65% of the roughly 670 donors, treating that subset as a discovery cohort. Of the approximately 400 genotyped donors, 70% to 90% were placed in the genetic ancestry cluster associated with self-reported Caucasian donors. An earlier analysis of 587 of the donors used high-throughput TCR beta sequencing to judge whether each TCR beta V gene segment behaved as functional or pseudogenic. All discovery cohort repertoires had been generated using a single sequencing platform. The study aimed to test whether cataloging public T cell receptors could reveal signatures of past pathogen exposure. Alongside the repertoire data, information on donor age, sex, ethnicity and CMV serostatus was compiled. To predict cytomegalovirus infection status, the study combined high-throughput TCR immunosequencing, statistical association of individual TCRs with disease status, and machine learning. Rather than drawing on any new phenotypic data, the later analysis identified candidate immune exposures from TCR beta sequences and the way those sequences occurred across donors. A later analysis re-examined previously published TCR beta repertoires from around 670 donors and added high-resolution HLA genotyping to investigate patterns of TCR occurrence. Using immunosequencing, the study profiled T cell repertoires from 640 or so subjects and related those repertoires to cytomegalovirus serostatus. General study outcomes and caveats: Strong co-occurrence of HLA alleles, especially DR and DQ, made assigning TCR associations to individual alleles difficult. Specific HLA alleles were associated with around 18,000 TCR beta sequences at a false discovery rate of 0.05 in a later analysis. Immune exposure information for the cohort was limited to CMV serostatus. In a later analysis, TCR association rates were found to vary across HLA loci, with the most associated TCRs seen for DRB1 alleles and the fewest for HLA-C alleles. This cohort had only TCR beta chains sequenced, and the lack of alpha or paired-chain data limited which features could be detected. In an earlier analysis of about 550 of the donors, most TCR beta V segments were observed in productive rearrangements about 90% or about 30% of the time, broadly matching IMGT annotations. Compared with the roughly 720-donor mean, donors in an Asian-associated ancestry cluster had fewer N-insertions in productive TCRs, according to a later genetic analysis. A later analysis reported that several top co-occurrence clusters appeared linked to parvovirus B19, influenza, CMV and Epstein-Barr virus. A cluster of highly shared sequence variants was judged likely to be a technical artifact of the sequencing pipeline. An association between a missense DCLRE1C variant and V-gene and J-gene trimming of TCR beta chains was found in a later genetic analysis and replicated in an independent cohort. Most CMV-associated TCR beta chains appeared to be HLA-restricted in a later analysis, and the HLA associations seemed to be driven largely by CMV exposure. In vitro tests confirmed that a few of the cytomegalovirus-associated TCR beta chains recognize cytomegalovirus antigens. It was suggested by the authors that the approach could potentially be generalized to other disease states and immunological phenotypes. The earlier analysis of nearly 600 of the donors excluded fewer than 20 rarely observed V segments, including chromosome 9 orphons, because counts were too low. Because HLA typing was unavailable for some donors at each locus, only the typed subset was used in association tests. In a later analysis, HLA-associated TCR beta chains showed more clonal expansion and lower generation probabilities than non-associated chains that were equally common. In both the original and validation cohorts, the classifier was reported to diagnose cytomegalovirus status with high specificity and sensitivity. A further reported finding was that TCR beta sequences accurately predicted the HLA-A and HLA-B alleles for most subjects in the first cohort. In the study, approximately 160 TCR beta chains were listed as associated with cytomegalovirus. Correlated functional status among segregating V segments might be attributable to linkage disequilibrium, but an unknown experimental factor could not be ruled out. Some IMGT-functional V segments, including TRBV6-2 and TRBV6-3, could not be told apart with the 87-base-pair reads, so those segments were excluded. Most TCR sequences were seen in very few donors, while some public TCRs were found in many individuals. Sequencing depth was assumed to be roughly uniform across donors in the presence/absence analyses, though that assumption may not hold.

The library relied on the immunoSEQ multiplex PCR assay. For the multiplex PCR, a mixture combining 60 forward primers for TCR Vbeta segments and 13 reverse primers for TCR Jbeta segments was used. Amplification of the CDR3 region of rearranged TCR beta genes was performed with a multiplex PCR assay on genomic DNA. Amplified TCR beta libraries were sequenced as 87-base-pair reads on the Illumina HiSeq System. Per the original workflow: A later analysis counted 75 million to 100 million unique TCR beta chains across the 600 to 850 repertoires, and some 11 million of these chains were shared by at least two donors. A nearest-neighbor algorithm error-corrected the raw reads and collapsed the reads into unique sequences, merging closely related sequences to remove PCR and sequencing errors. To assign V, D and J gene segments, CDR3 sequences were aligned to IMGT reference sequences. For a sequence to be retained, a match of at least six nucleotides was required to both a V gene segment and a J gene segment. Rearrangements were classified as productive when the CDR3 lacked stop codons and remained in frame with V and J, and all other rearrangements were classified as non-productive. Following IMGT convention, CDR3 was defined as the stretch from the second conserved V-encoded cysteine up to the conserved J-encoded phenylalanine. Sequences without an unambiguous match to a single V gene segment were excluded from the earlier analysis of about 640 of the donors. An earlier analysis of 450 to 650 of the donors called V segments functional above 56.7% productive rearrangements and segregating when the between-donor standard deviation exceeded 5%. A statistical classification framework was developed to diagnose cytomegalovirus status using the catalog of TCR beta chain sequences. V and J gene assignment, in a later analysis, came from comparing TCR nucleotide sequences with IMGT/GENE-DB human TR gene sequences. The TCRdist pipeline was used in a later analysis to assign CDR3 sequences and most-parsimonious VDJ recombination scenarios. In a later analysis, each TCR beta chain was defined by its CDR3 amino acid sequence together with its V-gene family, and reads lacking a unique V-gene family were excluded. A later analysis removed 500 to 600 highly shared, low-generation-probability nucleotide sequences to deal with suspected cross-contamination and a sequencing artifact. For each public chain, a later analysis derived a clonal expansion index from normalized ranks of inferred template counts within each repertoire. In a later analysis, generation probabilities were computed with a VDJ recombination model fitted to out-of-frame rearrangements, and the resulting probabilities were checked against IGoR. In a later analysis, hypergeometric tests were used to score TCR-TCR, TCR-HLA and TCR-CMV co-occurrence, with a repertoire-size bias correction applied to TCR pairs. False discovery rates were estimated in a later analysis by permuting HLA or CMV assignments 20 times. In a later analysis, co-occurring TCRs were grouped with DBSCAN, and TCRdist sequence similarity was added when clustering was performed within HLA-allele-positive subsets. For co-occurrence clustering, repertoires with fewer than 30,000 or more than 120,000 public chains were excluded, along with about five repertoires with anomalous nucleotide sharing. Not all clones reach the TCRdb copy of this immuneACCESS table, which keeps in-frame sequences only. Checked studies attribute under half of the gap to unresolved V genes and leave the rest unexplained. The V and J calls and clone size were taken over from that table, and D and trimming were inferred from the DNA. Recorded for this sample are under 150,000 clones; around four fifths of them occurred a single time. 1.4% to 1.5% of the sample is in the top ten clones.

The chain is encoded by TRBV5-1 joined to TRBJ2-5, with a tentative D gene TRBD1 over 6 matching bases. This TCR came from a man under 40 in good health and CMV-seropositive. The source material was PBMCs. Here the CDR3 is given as CASSSQLMDSQETQYF. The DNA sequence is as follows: TGCGCCAGCAGCTCTCAACTCATGGACAGTCAAGAGACCCAGTACTTC.